This TCR beta chain was sequenced for a study of CD8+CD57+ T cells in acquired aplastic anemia. Overall study: Sorted cells (CD4+ and CD8+) yielded DNA amounts that averaged about 3.4 ug. Regarding the study as a whole: Found in both controls and patients were approximately 29 CD8+ CDR3 sequences.

This clonotype was seen only a few times. Antigen: not known. Whoever was chosen for sequencing had shown CD8+CD57+ cell expansion by flow cytometry. Among the patients, all had severe acquired aplastic anemia. Patients were treatment-naive when blood was sampled. With 4 bases removed from V and 3 bases from J, the gap between germline ends came to 12 bases. The length of the CDR3 is 14 residues. CDR1 is KGHDR, CDR2 SFDVKD, per germline. TCR beta VDJ and CDR3 profiles were obtained from a genomic DNA template. MiXCR, run by TCRdb on the reads, gives a single entry per CDR3 protein. The sample shows about 180,000 distinct CDR3 sequences, nearly 50% of them seen only once.

This chain uses TRBV24-1 with TRBJ2-7; no clear D gene. The clonotype comes from a human donor with aplastic anemia. Sequenced: sorted CD4+, CD8+, or CD8+CD57+ T cells (not recorded which) from PBMCs. The CDR3 sequence is CATSDHDKYYEQYF. The DNA of the CDR3 is TGTGCCACCAGTGACCACGACAAGTACTACGAGCAGTACTTC.